Listed here is a single TCR beta chain. The antigen is not known. Germline values: CDR1 MNHEY, CDR2 SMNVEV (reference sequence). The V end was cut by 6 bases, the J end by 3 bases, with 11 bases between. The CDR3 sequence is 14 residues long. This sample was included in a study of OX40 agonist ivuxolimab in advanced cancers. Findings and caveats of the study: Mean expanded clone counts were higher in CD8+ than CD4+ T cells.

Clones were sequenced by immunoSEQ multiplex PCR, and TCRdb holds only the in-frame ones, with some missing. The sample has about 45,000 clones, roughly four fifths seen once. The starting material was CD4+ or CD8+ T cells sorted from blood, obtained in a trial of the OX40 agonist ivuxolimab. The source of this sequence is an adult with an advanced solid tumor such as melanoma, head and neck, liver or kidney cancer. V and J are TRBV27 and TRBJ2-2; maybe TRBD2 (5 bases). CDR3 region: CASRSGSYTGELFF. The CDR3 region has the DNA TGTGCCAGCAGATCGGGGAGTTACACCGGGGAGCTGTTTTTT.